The rows below give T cell receptor beta chains drawn from one sample of a study of shared clonotypes between healthy human individuals. This table comes from immunoSEQ multiplex PCR, and its TCRdb copy is limited to in-frame clones, with some not included. The sample consists of about half a million clones, about 84% of them appearing once. Input material: PBMCs. The receptors derive from a woman aged 40-49 years in good health. Some clones in this sample may be carry-over from other donors' samples. The CDR3 runs from the conserved cysteine through the conserved F or W. D genes are given only for firm matches. Clone size is not always given. Where it is, it says once, few, many or a class for expanded clones.

j_call clone_size d_call v_call cdr3_nt cdr3_aa
TRBJ1-2 many NA TRBV5-1 TGCGCCAGCAGCTCGGACGGGTCCCTGGCGCAGAACTATGGCTACACCTTC CASSSDGSLAQNYGYTF
TRBJ1-2 NA NA TRBV29-1 TGCAGCGTCTTCAACAGTGGCTACACCTTC CSVFNSGYTF
TRBJ2-5 NA NA TRBV7-7 TGTGCCAGCAGTCGTGGGGTTGGGGAGACCCAGTACTTC CASSRGVGETQYF
TRBJ1-2 NA NA TRBV29-1 TGCAGCGTGGTGACTTGGACGGAAAACTATGGCTACACCTTC CSVVTWTENYGYTF
TRBJ2-1 few NA TRBV7-2 TGTGCCAGCAGGGCACGGGCCGCCTTCCTGAGTTGGGAGGAGCAGTTCTTC CASRARAAFLSWEEQFF
TRBJ1-5 NA NA TRBV7-9 TGTGCCAGCGGATGGGGGGACAAGGAATCAGCCCAGCATTTT CASGWGDKESAQHF
TRBJ2-7 NA NA TRBV2 TGTGCCAGCAGCCTACTTAGAGGGGACTACGAGCAGTACTTC CASSLLRGDYEQYF
TRBJ2-3 NA TRBD2 TRBV5-1 TGCGCCAGCAGCTTGTACCCCAGCGGGAGGGCAGATACGCAGTATTTT CASSLYPSGRADTQYF
TRBJ2-5 NA NA TRBV18 TGTGCCAGCTCACCCTTGGGGGGACTCCAAGAGACCCAGTACTTC CASSPLGGLQETQYF
TRBJ1-1 NA NA TRBV7-3 TGTGCCAGCAGCTTAATGGGGTACACTGAAGCTTTCTTT CASSLMGYTEAFF
TRBJ2-6 NA NA TRBV5-1 TGCGCCAGCAGCGACACTCGGCTGTCTGGGGCCAACGTCCTGACTTTC CASSDTRLSGANVLTF
TRBJ2-5 NA TRBD2 TRBV9 TGTGCCAGCAGCGTAGGGGCGGGAGGGTCACAAGAGACCCAGTACTTC CASSVGAGGSQETQYF
TRBJ2-3 NA NA TRBV30 TGTGCCTGGAGAGGCAGCCCCTCGACAGATACGCAGTATTTT CAWRGSPSTDTQYF
TRBJ2-7 NA NA TRBV4-2 TGTGCCAGCAGCCAAGAGGCAAGCTCCGAGCAGTACTTC CASSQEASSEQYF
TRBJ2-2 NA TRBD1 TRBV5-4 TGTGCCAGCACCACCCACGGACAGGGAATTGCCGGGGAGCTGTTTTTT CASTTHGQGIAGELFF
TRBJ1-2 NA NA TRBV30 TGTGCCTGGAAAGCGGCTAACTATGGCTACACCTTC CAWKAANYGYTF
TRBJ2-5 NA NA TRBV2 TGTGCCAGCGGGAGAGAGAGACGGGAGACCCAGTACTTC CASGRERRETQYF
TRBJ2-1 NA NA TRBV5-1 TGCGCCAGCAGCTTGGTTTCTGGGGAATTTAATGAGCAGTTCTTC CASSLVSGEFNEQFF
TRBJ2-5 NA NA TRBV7-4 TGTGCCAGCAGCTCCTCGGGGCGCGGAGAGACCCAGTACTTC CASSSSGRGETQYF
TRBJ2-7 few TRBD1 TRBV5-1 TGCGCCAGCAGTAACCAGGGGGCGAGTGAGCAGTACTTC CASSNQGASEQYF
TRBJ1-2 NA TRBD1 TRBV28 TGTGCCAGCACCATCAGTCAGGACAGGGGAGGCTACACCTTC CASTISQDRGGYTF
TRBJ2-3 NA NA TRBV27 TGTGCCAGCAGTCCGCGCACAGATACGCAGTATTTT CASSPRTDTQYF
TRBJ2-7 NA TRBD1 TRBV11-3 TGTGCCAGCAGCTTAGATGGGGACAGTGCCTACGAGCAGTACTTC CASSLDGDSAYEQYF
TRBJ1-1 NA NA TRBV2 TGTGCCAGTTTTGCTGGACGTATGAACACTGAAGCTTTCTTT CASFAGRMNTEAFF
TRBJ2-3 NA NA TRBV30 TGTGCCTGTGACAGCGGGACAGATACGCAGTATTTT CACDSGTDTQYF
TRBJ2-7 NA NA TRBV7-2 TGTGCCAGCAGCTCGCCCCCGGGACGTAGCTACGAGCAGTACTTC CASSSPPGRSYEQYF
TRBJ2-5 once NA TRBV6-5 TGTGCCAGCAACCTAGACAGAGGAGAGACCCAGTACTTC CASNLDRGETQYF
TRBJ2-7 few NA TRBV7-2 TGTGCCAGCAGCCTAGGACCTATGAGCTCCTACGAGCAGTACTTC CASSLGPMSSYEQYF
TRBJ2-7 few NA TRBV29-1 TGCAGCGTTGAAGTCATCCTGAGGGGGGGGTTATCCTACGAGCAGTACTTC CSVEVILRGGLSYEQYF
TRBJ2-2 NA NA TRBV28 TGTGCCAGCAGGAGTAGCGGAAATACCGGGGAGCTGTTTTTT CASRSSGNTGELFF
TRBJ2-3 NA NA TRBV4-2 TGTGCCAGCAGCCCCGCCCCAGAAACAGATACGCAGTATTTT CASSPAPETDTQYF
TRBJ2-2 few NA TRBV10-1 TGCGCCAGCAGTGAGTCCCGGGGGATGGGCACCGGGGAGCTGTTTTTT CASSESRGMGTGELFF
TRBJ1-5 NA NA TRBV18 TGTGCCAGCTCACCGGGGATAAGCAATCAGCCCCAGCATTTT CASSPGISNQPQHF
TRBJ2-2 NA NA TRBV5-1 TGCGCCAGCAGCCTCCTCAGGGACACCGGGGAGCTGTTTTTT CASSLLRDTGELFF
TRBJ1-4 NA TRBD1 TRBV5-5 TGTGCCAGCAGGAAGGGACAGGGGGGAAGTGAAAAACTGTTTTTT CASRKGQGGSEKLFF
TRBJ2-7 NA NA TRBV5-1 TGCGCCAGCAGCTTGTCAGGGTTTGGGGACGAGCAGTACTTC CASSLSGFGDEQYF
TRBJ2-7 NA NA TRBV7-8 TGTGCCAGCAGCCAACGGACGGCCGCCTACGAGCAGTACTTC CASSQRTAAYEQYF
TRBJ2-1 NA TRBD2 TRBV7-9 TGTGCCAGCAGCTCCTGGGAGGGCGATGAGCAGTTCTTC CASSSWEGDEQFF
TRBJ2-2 NA NA TRBV6-5 TGTGCCAGCGGTGGGGGCGGTTACACCGGGGAGCTGTTTTTT CASGGGGYTGELFF
TRBJ1-1 NA NA TRBV28 TGTGCCAGCAGTTTTGGTCCGCGGAAACCCACTGAGTCTTTCTTT CASSFGPRKPTESFF
TRBJ1-2 NA TRBD1 TRBV9 TGTGCCAGCAGCGCGGGACAGGGGGCTATCTATGGCTACACCTTC CASSAGQGAIYGYTF
TRBJ1-1 NA NA TRBV28 TGTGCCATCGCGGGAGTCATGAACACTGAAGCTTTCTTT CAIAGVMNTEAFF
TRBJ2-3 NA TRBD2 TRBV19 TGTGCCAGTAGTATCTGGGCGGGAGGCACAGATACGCAGTATTTT CASSIWAGGTDTQYF
TRBJ2-3 NA NA TRBV6-6 TGTGCCAGCAGTTACTCTGACAGCACAGATACGCAGTATTTT CASSYSDSTDTQYF
TRBJ2-1 NA NA TRBV7-9 TGTGCCAGCAGCGACTGGAATGAGCAGTTCTTC CASSDWNEQFF
TRBJ2-7 NA NA TRBV5-1 TGCGCCAGCAGCCCAAGACAGGCTTTGGGCGAGCAGTACTTC CASSPRQALGEQYF
TRBJ2-2 NA NA TRBV12-5 TGTGCTAGTGGTCAAAACACCGGGGAGCTGTTTTTT CASGQNTGELFF
TRBJ2-3 NA NA TRBV5-4 TGTGCCAGCAGCTTGGGGGGAAGGCGGGGCAGTGGGACAGATACGCAGTATTTT CASSLGGRRGSGTDTQYF
TRBJ1-2 NA TRBD1 TRBV15 TGTGCCACCAGCGGCGGGACAGTCTATGGCTACACCTTC CATSGGTVYGYTF
TRBJ2-7 NA TRBD2 TRBV29-1 TGCAGCGTGCTTGGGACTAGCGGGCCCTACGAGCAGTACTTC CSVLGTSGPYEQYF
TRBJ1-5 NA NA TRBV5-5 TGTGCCAGCAGCTTGAACAGGGATTACCCGCCCCAGCATTTT CASSLNRDYPPQHF
TRBJ1-5 NA TRBD1 TRBV11-2 TGTGCCAGCAGCCACCGTAGACTGACAGGGCTCCAGCCCCAGCATTTT CASSHRRLTGLQPQHF
TRBJ1-2 NA NA TRBV14 TGTGCCAGCAGCCAAGGAAACAGGCGAAACTATGGCTACACCTTC CASSQGNRRNYGYTF
TRBJ2-7 NA NA TRBV7-2 TGTGCCAGCAGCTTAGGGAGTTTTCGCGAGCAGTACTTC CASSLGSFREQYF
TRBJ2-2 many TRBD1 TRBV7-9 TGTGCCAGCAGCTCCGAACCGGGACAGGAGAACACCGGGGAGCTGTTTTTT CASSSEPGQENTGELFF
TRBJ2-3 NA NA TRBV9 TGTGCCAGCAGCGTTTACAGCCGCACAGATACGCAGTATTTT CASSVYSRTDTQYF
TRBJ2-1 NA TRBD2 TRBV30 TGTGCCTTAGCGGGATTGAATGAGCAGTTCTTC CALAGLNEQFF
TRBJ2-4 NA NA TRBV19 TGTGCCAGTAGGGAAGGGGCAGCATCAGCCAAAAACATTCAGTACTTC CASREGAASAKNIQYF